This entry describes one T cell receptor (beta chain). Its antigen is currently not known. It has no much larger one-base neighbor in the sample; base qualities were not kept. The cohort was made up of approximately 700 healthy bone marrow donors. At the time of sampling, all cohort members were nominally healthy, though unrecorded immune exposures were likely present. The donor was CMV seropositive and belonged to the group of 270 or so seropositive cohort members. Every donor gave a peripheral blood sample, and the peripheral blood mononuclear cells from that sample were used for TCR beta sequencing. Genomic DNA was extracted from the blood cell samples with the Qiagen DNeasy Blood Extraction Kit. Receptor libraries were prepared by the immunoSEQ multiplex PCR assay. A mixture of 60 forward primers for TCR Vbeta segments and 13 reverse primers for TCR Jbeta segments was used in the multiplex PCR. The CDR3 region of rearranged TCR beta genes was amplified from genomic DNA by a multiplex PCR assay. The Illumina HiSeq System was used to sequence the amplified TCR beta libraries as 87-base-pair reads. The paper's processing steps were these. A later analysis tallied tens of millions of unique TCR beta chains across the 640 or so repertoires, and roughly 11 million of those chains were shared by two or more donors. To remove PCR and sequencing errors, raw reads were error-corrected and collapsed into unique sequences using a nearest-neighbor algorithm that merged closely related sequences. V, D and J gene segments were assigned by aligning CDR3 sequences to IMGT reference sequences. Each retained sequence needed at least a six-nucleotide match to both a V gene segment and a J gene segment. Rearrangements were called productive when the CDR3 lacked stop codons and stayed in frame with V and J; all others were non-productive. CDR3 was defined by IMGT convention, running from the second conserved V-encoded cysteine to the conserved J-encoded phenylalanine. The earlier analysis of about 570 of the donors excluded any sequence lacking an unambiguous match to a single V gene segment. In an earlier analysis of approximately 560 of the donors, a V segment was called functional when productive rearrangements were above 56.7%, and segregating when the standard deviation between donors exceeded 5%. A statistical classification framework was built to diagnose cytomegalovirus status from the catalog of TCR beta chain sequences. In a later analysis, TCR nucleotide sequences were compared against IMGT/GENE-DB human TR gene sequences so that V and J genes could be assigned. A later analysis assigned CDR3 sequences and most-parsimonious VDJ recombination scenarios with the TCRdist pipeline. In a later analysis, every TCR beta chain was defined by the combination of its CDR3 amino acid sequence and its V-gene family, and reads without a unique V-gene family were dropped. As a way to deal with suspected cross-contamination and a sequencing artifact, a later analysis dropped over 550 nucleotide sequences that were highly shared and had low generation probability. For each public chain, a later analysis derived a clonal expansion index from normalized ranks of inferred template counts within each repertoire. A later analysis computed generation probabilities with a VDJ recombination model fitted to out-of-frame rearrangements, and checked the results against IGoR. In a later analysis, hypergeometric tests were used to score TCR-TCR, TCR-HLA and TCR-CMV co-occurrence, with a repertoire-size bias correction applied to TCR pairs. A later analysis estimated false discovery rates by permuting HLA or CMV assignments 20 times. In a later analysis, co-occurring TCRs were grouped using DBSCAN, and TCRdist sequence similarity was added for clustering within HLA-allele-positive subsets. Co-occurrence clustering excluded repertoires with fewer than 30,000 or more than 120,000 public chains, plus five with anomalous nucleotide sharing. TCRdb's version of the immuneACCESS table is confined to in-frame rearrangements and falls short of the full clone set. An unresolved V gene accounts for under half of the shortfall where checked; the remainder is of unknown origin. Clonal size and the V and J genes are those of that table, whereas D and trimming came from the DNA. The sample profile shows about 190,000 clones; around three quarters of them were found once. The ten largest clones take up roughly 13% of the sample.

The germline V gene specifies SGHRS as CDR1 and YFSETQ as CDR2. The CDR3 runs 14 residues from the cysteine to the phenylalanine. CDR3 DNA is the only sequence kept; it has 42 bases, read in frame from the first base. The V end loses 0 bases and the J end loses 5 bases, and a stretch of 11 bases separates them. The data were taken from a study of cytomegalovirus exposure and HLA in healthy donors (TCRdb year 2017). Turning to the overall study: An earlier analysis of approximately 590 of the donors reported 250 to 350 Gb of sequence data and around 110 million unique TCR beta sequences from about 179 million T cells. An early release that covered around 590 HLA-typed donors contained around 300 gigabases of sequencing data and 70 million to 100 million unique TCR sequences. Of the 300 to 450 genotyped donors, about 80% fell in the genetic ancestry cluster associated with self-reported Caucasian donors. The study aimed to test whether signatures of past pathogen exposure could be identified by cataloging public T cell receptors. The T cell repertoires of some 700 subjects were profiled by immunosequencing and related to cytomegalovirus serostatus. A separate validation cohort of roughly 110 different subjects was used in addition to the roughly 670-subject first cohort. To predict cytomegalovirus infection status, the study brought together high-throughput TCR immunosequencing, statistical association of individual TCRs with disease status, and machine learning. In a later analysis, previously published TCR beta repertoires from 670 or so donors were re-analyzed and high-resolution HLA genotyping was added so that TCR occurrence patterns could be studied. The later analysis used no new phenotypic data to find candidate immune exposures, relying instead on TCR beta sequences and their occurrence across donors. An earlier analysis of approximately 580 of the donors used high-throughput TCR beta sequencing to judge whether each TCR beta V gene segment behaved as functional or pseudogenic. Donor age, sex, ethnicity and CMV serostatus were compiled alongside the repertoire data. Genome-wide SNP genotypes for about 55% of the roughly 670 donors were used in a later genetic analysis, which treated that subset as a discovery cohort. All discovery cohort repertoires had been generated using a single sequencing platform. HLA typing covered class I and class II loci at four-digit resolution. The number of typed donors differed by locus: about 620-640 for A, B, C, DRB1 and DQB1; 522 for DQA1; 600 to 610 for DPA1; and roughly 450 for DPB1. Several DR-DQ haplotypes were handled as single units for association and clustering because linkage in the cohort was strong. On average, around 200,000 unique TCR beta nucleotide sequences were sequenced per donor among some 420 genotyped donors of the cohort, with roughly 19% of those sequences being non-productive. The paper as a whole reports these results and caveats: A later analysis reported that several top co-occurrence clusters appeared linked to parvovirus B19, influenza, CMV and Epstein-Barr virus. Most TCR sequences were seen in very few donors, while some public TCRs were found in many individuals. Specific HLA alleles were associated with roughly 17,000 TCR beta sequences at a false discovery rate of 0.05 in a later analysis. Because HLA typing was missing for some donors at each locus, association tests included only the typed subset. Broadly in line with IMGT annotations, most TCR beta V segments showed up in productive rearrangements about 87% or about 30% of the time in an earlier analysis of around 550 of the donors. In a later genetic analysis, fewer N-insertions in productive TCRs were reported among donors in an Asian-associated ancestry cluster than the approximately 630-donor mean. In vitro tests confirmed that a few of the cytomegalovirus-associated TCR beta chains recognize cytomegalovirus antigens. The classifier was reported to diagnose cytomegalovirus status with high specificity and sensitivity in both the original and validation cohorts. Most CMV-associated TCR beta chains appeared to be HLA-restricted in a later analysis, and the HLA associations seemed to be driven largely by CMV exposure. A cluster of highly shared sequence variants was judged likely to represent a technical artifact of the sequencing pipeline. A later genetic analysis associated a missense DCLRE1C variant with V-gene and J-gene trimming of TCR beta chains, and an independent cohort replicated the association. In a later analysis, TCR association rates were found to vary across HLA loci, with the most associated TCRs seen for DRB1 alleles and the fewest for HLA-C alleles. According to the authors, the approach could potentially be generalized to other disease states and immunological phenotypes. A later analysis found that HLA-associated TCR beta chains were more clonally expanded and had lower generation probabilities than equally common non-associated chains. The only immune exposure information available for the cohort was CMV serostatus. Some IMGT-functional V segments, including TRBV6-2 and TRBV6-3, could not be distinguished by the 87-base-pair reads and were therefore excluded. Correlated functional status among segregating V segments might be attributable to linkage disequilibrium, but an unknown experimental factor could not be ruled out. Because counts were too low, roughly 16 rarely observed V segments, including chromosome 9 orphons, were left out of the earlier analysis of some 600 of the donors. A further reported finding was that TCR beta sequences accurately predicted the HLA-A and HLA-B alleles for most subjects in the first cohort. Roughly uniform sequencing depth across donors was assumed in presence/absence analyses, although this assumption may not hold. Assigning TCR associations to individual alleles was difficult when HLA alleles, especially DR and DQ, strongly co-occurred. A total of around 150 TCR beta chains were listed by the study as associated with cytomegalovirus. In this cohort, only TCR beta chains were sequenced, and detectable features were limited by the absence of alpha or paired-chain data.

The sequence is built from TRBV5-1 and TRBJ1-2; matching of 5 bases hints at TRBD1 as the D gene. The clonotype was recovered from a woman aged 25 to 39 in good health and CMV-seropositive. The sequencing sample was made of PBMCs. This receptor has the CDR3 CASSLGTGFYGYTF. The base sequence is TGCGCCAGCAGCTTGGGAACAGGCTTTTATGGCTACACCTTC.